The following is a TCR beta chain sequence with its context. At the DNA level, this CDR3 is encoded by other sequences in the same sample as well. These data originate in a study of blood T cell repertoires in COVID-19. The overall study: COVID-19 samples from acute and convalescent phases originated in the United States, Italy and Spain. The analysed material was cDNA or gDNA that came from T cells, B-cell-depleted T cells, or PBMCs.

Germline V CDR1 and CDR2: SGHRS, YFSETQ. With 4 bases clipped from V and 0 bases from J, the junction kept 4 bases outside the gene matches. The CDR3 covers 15 residues. The authors' processing: Estimation of nucleated cell counts was performed using reference gene primer amplification. Libraries were prepared by immunoSEQ multiplex PCR; TCRdb keeps only in-frame clonotypes and omits some of them. The DNA was the basis for D and trimming; V, J and clone size are from that table. The data show 180,000 or so clones, around 87% seen once. The sequence derives from a man aged 40-49 years with active or convalescent COVID-19. V gene TRBV5-1 combines with J gene TRBJ2-3; 8 bases map to TRBD1. Material for sequencing was peripheral blood. CDR3 in DNA: TGCGCCAGCAGCCCAGGGGGCAGAAGCACAGATACGCAGTATTTT. Translation: CASSPGGRSTDTQYF.